The TCR beta chain under discussion was sequenced for a study of T cell responses to AZD1222 COVID-19 vaccine. Data came from immunoSEQ multiplex PCR; TCRdb stores just in-frame clones and leaves some out. In the table there are 150,000 to 180,000 clones, 86% of which are singletons. With V trimmed by 5 bases and J by 3 bases, 12 bases remained unmatched. The length of the CDR3 is 17 residues. Per the germline V gene, CDR1 is SEHNR and CDR2 is FQNEAQ (reference sequence). Specimen: peripheral blood, collected on day 0 of MenACWY control vaccination. This clonotype was obtained from an adult in good health. The chain is built from TRBV7-9 and TRBJ1-1, with 10 bases matching TRBD1. CDR3 sequence: CASSPRAGTGVDTEAFF. The CDR3 DNA follows: TGTGCCAGCAGCCCCCGGGCCGGGACAGGGGTGGACACTGAAGCTTTCTTT.